This T cell receptor (beta chain) was identified in a study of PD-L1 blockade in urothelial cancer. About the study: Starting around 2014, patients were given atezolizumab (1,200 mg intravenously every 3 weeks). Across blood samples, T cells had a median count of 141,255. Blood underwent analysis 3 weeks (second dose) and 6 weeks after treatment began.

The CDR3 covers 14 residues. CDR1 is SQVTM and CDR2 is ANQGSEA in the germline V gene. The junction had 9 bases not matched to a gene; V was cut back by 5 bases and J by 2 bases. Time point: pretreatment peripheral blood. For each patient, 1 to 8 samples were obtained, pretreatment and on-treatment. Method: immunoSEQ multiplex PCR; TCRdb's copy keeps in-frame clones and lacks some. The sample lists about 52,000 clones, roughly 84% occurring once. The chain has TRBV29-1 and TRBJ2-7, with 7 nucleotides matching TRBD1. This specimen consisted of PBMCs, obtained around atezolizumab (anti-PD-L1) treatment. The sequence was collected from a middle-aged man with urothelial cancer. CDR3 sequence (DNA): TGCAGCGTTAAGGGACAGACAGGGACCTACGAGCAGTACTTC. Residues: CSVKGQTGTYEQYF.